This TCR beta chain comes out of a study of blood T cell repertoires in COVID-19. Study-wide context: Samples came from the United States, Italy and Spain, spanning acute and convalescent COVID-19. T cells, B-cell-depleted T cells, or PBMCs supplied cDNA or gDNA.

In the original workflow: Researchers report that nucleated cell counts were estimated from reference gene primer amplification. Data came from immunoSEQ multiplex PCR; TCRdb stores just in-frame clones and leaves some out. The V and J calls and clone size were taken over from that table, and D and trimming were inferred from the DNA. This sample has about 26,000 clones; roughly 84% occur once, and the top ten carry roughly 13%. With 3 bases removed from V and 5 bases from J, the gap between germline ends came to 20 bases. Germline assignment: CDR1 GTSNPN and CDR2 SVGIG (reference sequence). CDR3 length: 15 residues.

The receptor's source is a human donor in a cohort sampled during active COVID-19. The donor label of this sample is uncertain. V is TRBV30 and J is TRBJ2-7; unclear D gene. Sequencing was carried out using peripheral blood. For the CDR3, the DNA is TGTGCCTGGAGAGTCTGGTCAGGAAGCCCGGACGAGCAGTACTTC. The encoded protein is CAWRVWSGSPDEQYF. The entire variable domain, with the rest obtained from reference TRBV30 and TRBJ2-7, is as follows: SQTIHQWPATLVQPVGSPLSLECTVEGTSNPNLYWYRQAAGRGLQLLFYSVGIGQISSEVPQNLSASRPQDRQFILSSKKLLLSDSGFYLCAWRVWSGSPDEQYFGPGTRLTVT.